This paragraph covers one T cell receptor (beta chain) sequence. The target antigen is unknown. Germline CDR1 reads SGHDT; CDR2 reads YYEEEE. The CDR3 loop spans 14 amino acids. Trimming at V came to 0 bases and at J to 7 bases, leaving 5 bases not matched to a gene. This sample is drawn from a study of T-cell memory formation after mild COVID-19. Study at large: Across donors, TCR clusters were largely donor specific. Notes on the study in general: Contracting clones from day 15 to 85 had balanced CD4/CD8; later expanders favoured CD4+. The CD4+ clones that contracted clustered mainly within CM and EM, and the CD8+ clones concentrated in EMRA.

One entry per CDR3 protein results from TCRdb running MiXCR on the 5' RACE reads. The sample records hundreds of thousands of distinct CDR3 sequences, more than 20% being singletons. The receptor was derived from an adult woman who had mild COVID-19 (a few samples of this study predate the infection). Cell type and time point are not known. Sequencing was carried out using PBMCs or a T cell subset sorted from them (not recorded which). The chain employs TRBV5-6 and TRBJ1-2; 8 bases fit TRBD1. CDR3 sequence reads: CASSLENRGSGYTF. DNA of the CDR3: TGTGCCAGCAGCTTGGAAAACAGGGGGAGTGGCTACACCTTC. The full variable domain, its missing parts supplied by reference TRBV5-6 and TRBJ1-2, is DAGVTQSPTHLIKTRGQQVTLRCSPKSGHDTVSWYQQALGQGPQFIFQYYEEEERQRGNFPDRFSGHQFPNYSSELNVNALLLGDSALYLCASSLENRGSGYTFGSGTRLTVV.